This T cell receptor (beta chain) was sequenced for a study of T cell responses to AZD1222 COVID-19 vaccine (dated by TCRdb to about 2021). Background on the whole study: A total of 233 trial participants underwent TCR sequencing, of whom nearly 210 received two doses of AZD1222 and about 26 received two doses of the MenACWY control vaccine. Trial participants were enrolled by age into 18-55, 56-69 and 70-plus year subgroups, with 148, 28 and 57 TCR-sequenced participants respectively.

Sample time point, as interpreted from the label and publication: about 28 days (+/-7) after the second vaccine dose. AZD1222 recipients whose second dose came at about 4 weeks and those whose second dose came at about 12 weeks were combined into one group, since spike-specific TCR depth and breadth did not differ between the two schedules. Vaccinee samples were obtained from the UK trials COV001 and COV002, which included a single-blind randomized controlled phase 2/3 trial of AZD1222 (ChAdOx1 nCoV-19) in healthy adults. For TCRbeta chain sequencing, PBMC samples were collected from trial participants at day 0 and at day 28 after the second dose. The CDR3 regions of human TCRbeta chains were analyzed by immunosequencing. In the paper's pipeline: TCRs in the repertoires were matched against a reference library of SARS-CoV-2-specific TCRs that had been generated with the MIRA antigen-specificity platform. Breadth was defined as the fraction of unique TCRs that were SARS-CoV-2-associated, and depth was defined as the fraction of total T cells that were SARS-CoV-2-associated. Using the MIRA data, every spike-specific TCR was mapped to the spike region that the TCR reacted to and assigned to either a CD4 or a CD8 class. Log10-transformed breadth and depth values were compared by one-way ANOVA with Sidak's multiple comparisons tests. TCRdb obtained this table from immuneACCESS and retained in-frame rearrangements with V and J assigned. These tables miss some clones; where compared with another copy, unresolved V genes account for less than half of the shortfall, and the remainder is unexplained. V and J calls and clone size follow that table, whereas D and trimming were derived from the DNA. The sample table shows about 130,000 clones, and around 90% are seen once. The ten largest clones take up approximately 1.1% of the sample.

The CDR1 and CDR2 encoded by the germline V gene are SGHVS and FQNEAQ. The CDR3 runs 17 amino acids, cysteine and phenylalanine included. Only CDR3 DNA remains: 51 bases, in frame from the first base. At the junction V is shortened by 2 bases and J by 0 bases, with 14 bases in between. Study-wide conclusions, independent of this receptor: Reportedly, close to half of the unique spike-specific TCRs recognized epitopes lying outside the regions that are mutated in the B.1.351 and B.1.1.7 variants. Participants were mostly white British and included more females than males, and it was suggested by the authors that clonal diversity may have been underestimated. CD4 TCRs associated with the vaccine covered the entire spike protein, and the dominant responses were in regions 160-218 and 743-854. Conclusions about previously exposed vaccinees were limited because only six AZD1222 recipients were SARS-CoV-2 seropositive at baseline. A significant rise in spike-specific TCR breadth and depth was observed after two AZD1222 doses relative to day 0 and relative to MenACWY recipients. In the small 56-69-year group, the increase in depth fell short of significance, most likely because of low power. Because no samples from the day 14 peak response were available, repertoires could be characterized only after the peak T cell response.

In regard to this clone: Its antigen remains undetermined. The sample holds no much larger clone one base away, and base qualities are not on file.

This sequence uses TRBV7-8 and TRBJ1-3; perhaps TRBD1 is the D gene, with 6 bases matching. The source material was peripheral blood, sampled 28 days after the second AZD1222 dose. The sequence derives from an adult who received the AZD1222 COVID-19 vaccine. The DNA sequence is as follows: TGTGCCAGCAGCTTACTTACAGGGATCCCCTCTGGAAACACCATATATTTT. Translated, it gives CASSLLTGIPSGNTIYF.